This T cell receptor beta chain originates from a study of response to subunit inactivated influenza vaccine. TCRdb reanalysed the RT-PCR reads using MiXCR and keeps one entry per CDR3 protein. The table has more than 700,000 distinct CDR3 sequences, 21% seen once. The CDR3 consists of 15 residues. From germline, CDR1 is SGHAT and CDR2 FQNNGV. The V end was cut by 1 base, the J end by 4 bases, with 13 bases between. This clonotype has only a few counts. The V and J genes are TRBV11-2 and TRBJ1-1; the D is unclear. The source was PBMCs from blood, collected 4 to 6 days after vaccination. The receptor was derived from a man over 45 who received an inactivated influenza vaccine. CDR3 residues: CASSLAWTEGTEAFF. CDR3 bases: TGTGCCAGCAGCTTAGCCTGGACTGAGGGCACTGAAGCTTTCTTT.